Below, one T cell receptor (beta chain) is given with its context. Its recognized antigen is unknown. Base qualities are not provided; no much larger clone lies one nucleotide away. The sample originates from a study of cytomegalovirus exposure and HLA in healthy donors listed by TCRdb under 2017. With regard to the full study: An earlier analysis of roughly 570 of the donors reported about 260 Gb of sequence data and 117 million unique TCR beta sequences obtained from approximately 180 million T cells. A few DR-DQ haplotypes were treated as single units for association and clustering because of strong linkage in the cohort. Donor age, sex, ethnicity and CMV serostatus were compiled together with the repertoire data. To decide whether each TCR beta V gene segment behaved as functional or pseudogenic, an earlier analysis of nearly 600 of the donors relied on high-throughput TCR beta sequencing. Every repertoire in the discovery cohort had been generated on one and the same sequencing platform. Rather than using new phenotypic data, the later analysis identified candidate immune exposures from TCR beta sequences and from how often those sequences occurred across donors. Typing coverage varied by locus: about 620-640 donors for A, B, C, DRB1 and DQB1; roughly 520 for DQA1; about 590 for DPA1; roughly 470 for DPB1. Of the roughly 400 genotyped donors, over 70% fell in the genetic ancestry cluster associated with self-reported Caucasian donors. Using immunosequencing, the study profiled T cell repertoires from 666 subjects and related those repertoires to cytomegalovirus serostatus. Among 398 genotyped donors of the cohort, an average of about 240,000 unique TCR beta nucleotide sequences were sequenced per donor, about a sixth of them non-productive. A later analysis re-examined previously published TCR beta repertoires from about 670 donors and added high-resolution HLA genotyping to investigate patterns of TCR occurrence. HLA typing included class I and class II loci at four-digit resolution. The study was designed to test whether signatures of past pathogen exposure could be identified by cataloging public T cell receptors. To predict cytomegalovirus infection status, the study brought together high-throughput TCR immunosequencing, statistical association of individual TCRs with disease status, and machine learning. About 280 gigabases of sequencing data and around 88 million unique TCR sequences made up an early release that covered some 640 HLA-typed donors. Besides the first cohort of approximately 710 subjects, a separate validation cohort made up of roughly 130 different subjects was used. A later genetic analysis used genome-wide SNP genotypes for about 55% of the 666 donors, treating that subset as a discovery cohort. Study-wide conclusions, independent of this receptor: The 87-base-pair reads could not distinguish some IMGT-functional V segments, including TRBV6-2 and TRBV6-3, so those segments were excluded. Because counts were too low, 15 to 20 rarely observed V segments, including chromosome 9 orphons, were left out of the earlier analysis of some 600 of the donors. When HLA alleles, especially DR and DQ, strongly co-occurred, TCR associations were difficult to assign to individual alleles. Cytomegalovirus status was reported to be diagnosed by the classifier with high specificity and sensitivity in both the original and validation cohorts. The cohort was sequenced for TCR beta chains only, and without alpha or paired-chain data the features that could be detected were limited. At a false discovery rate of 0.05, a later analysis linked around 15,000 TCR beta sequences to specific HLA alleles. Linkage disequilibrium might explain the correlated functional status among segregating V segments, but an unknown experimental factor could not be ruled out. A further reported finding was that TCR beta sequences accurately predicted the HLA-A and HLA-B alleles for most subjects in the first cohort. The authors suggested that the approach could potentially be generalized to other disease states and immunological phenotypes. Most TCR sequences were observed very rarely across donors, whereas some public TCRs were present in many individuals. According to a later analysis, parvovirus B19, influenza, CMV and Epstein-Barr virus appeared linked to several top co-occurrence clusters. An association between a missense DCLRE1C variant and V-gene and J-gene trimming of TCR beta chains was found in a later genetic analysis and replicated in an independent cohort. Immune exposure information for the cohort was limited to CMV serostatus. In a later analysis, HLA-associated TCR beta chains were found to be more clonally expanded and to have lower generation probabilities than equally common non-associated chains. A cluster of highly shared sequence variants was judged likely to represent a technical artifact of the sequencing pipeline. Sequencing depth was assumed to be roughly uniform across donors in the presence/absence analyses, though that assumption may not hold. An earlier analysis of some 590 of the donors showed that most TCR beta V segments appeared in productive rearrangements either about 87% or about 30% of the time, which broadly matched IMGT annotations. In vitro tests confirmed that a few of the cytomegalovirus-associated TCR beta chains recognize cytomegalovirus antigens. According to a later analysis, TCR association rates differed among HLA loci, with DRB1 alleles showing the most associated TCRs and HLA-C alleles showing the fewest. In a later genetic analysis, fewer N-insertions in productive TCRs were reported among donors in an Asian-associated ancestry cluster than the roughly 700-donor mean. Because some donors lacked HLA typing at each locus, the association tests relied only on the typed subset. In the study, around 160 TCR beta chains were listed as associated with cytomegalovirus. In a later analysis, most CMV-associated TCR beta chains were found to appear HLA-restricted, with HLA associations seemingly driven largely by CMV exposure.

In total, just over 650 healthy bone marrow donors made up the cohort. At the time of sampling, all cohort members were nominally healthy, though unrecorded immune exposures were likely present. The donor tested CMV seronegative, placing the donor among the 300 to 400 seronegative members of the cohort. A peripheral blood sample was provided by each donor, and peripheral blood mononuclear cells were used for TCR beta sequencing. Genomic DNA extraction from the blood cell samples was performed with the Qiagen DNeasy Blood Extraction Kit. The library was produced with the immunoSEQ multiplex PCR assay. A mixture of 60 forward primers for TCR Vbeta segments and 13 reverse primers for TCR Jbeta segments was used in the multiplex PCR. Amplification of the CDR3 region of rearranged TCR beta genes was performed with a multiplex PCR assay on genomic DNA. On the Illumina HiSeq System, the amplified TCR beta libraries were sequenced as 87-base-pair reads. Under the source paper's analysis protocol: Across the 640 or so repertoires, a later analysis counted approximately 83 million unique TCR beta chains, roughly 11 million of which were shared by at least two donors. Raw reads were error-corrected and collapsed into unique sequences by a nearest-neighbor algorithm in which closely related sequences were merged to remove PCR and sequencing errors. CDR3 sequences were aligned to IMGT reference sequences to assign V, D and J gene segments. For a sequence to be retained, at least a six-nucleotide match to both a V gene segment and a J gene segment was required. Rearrangements were classified as productive when the CDR3 lacked stop codons and remained in frame with V and J, and all other rearrangements were classified as non-productive. Following IMGT convention, CDR3 was defined as the stretch from the second conserved V-encoded cysteine up to the conserved J-encoded phenylalanine. The earlier analysis of fewer than 750 of the donors excluded sequences that lacked an unambiguous match to a single V gene segment. An earlier analysis of 450 to 650 of the donors called V segments functional above 56.7% productive rearrangements and segregating when the between-donor standard deviation exceeded 5%. A statistical classification framework was built to diagnose cytomegalovirus status from the catalog of TCR beta chain sequences. V and J gene assignment, in a later analysis, came from comparing TCR nucleotide sequences with IMGT/GENE-DB human TR gene sequences. The TCRdist pipeline was used in a later analysis to assign CDR3 sequences and most-parsimonious VDJ recombination scenarios. In a later analysis, each TCR beta chain was defined by its CDR3 amino acid sequence together with its V-gene family, and reads without a unique V-gene family were excluded. In a later analysis, 450 to 600 highly shared, low-generation-probability nucleotide sequences were removed to address suspected cross-contamination and a sequencing artifact. A later analysis calculated a clonal expansion index for each public chain from normalized within-repertoire ranks of inferred template counts. In a later analysis, generation probabilities were computed with a VDJ recombination model fitted to out-of-frame rearrangements, and the resulting probabilities were checked against IGoR. In a later analysis, hypergeometric tests were used to score TCR-TCR, TCR-HLA and TCR-CMV co-occurrence, with a repertoire-size bias correction applied to TCR pairs. False discovery rates were estimated in a later analysis by permuting HLA or CMV assignments 20 times. In a later analysis, co-occurring TCRs were grouped using DBSCAN, with TCRdist sequence similarity added in when clustering inside HLA-allele-positive subsets. Repertoires with fewer than 30,000 or more than 120,000 public chains, plus five repertoires with anomalous nucleotide sharing, were excluded from co-occurrence clustering. Imported from immuneACCESS, the table was reduced by TCRdb to in-frame sequences with V and J called. These copies leave out some clones; in studies compared against another copy, an unresolved V gene accounts for under half, and the cause of the remainder is not known. That table supplies the V and J calls and clone size; D and trimming were determined from the DNA. For this sample the table gives about 150,000 clones, of which roughly 80% were detected only once. The ten largest clones add up to around 1.4% of the sample.

At the junction V is shortened by 0 bases and J by 1 base; bases outside the gene matches: 1. Its CDR3 holds 15 amino acids, cysteine through phenylalanine. CDR3 DNA only is kept here, 45 bases in frame from base 1. CDR1 and CDR2, per the germline V gene, are SGHTA and FQGNSA. The clonotype was recovered from a male donor in good health and CMV-seronegative. Sample: PBMCs. This receptor chain uses TRBV7-2 and TRBJ2-5, and 8 junctional nucleotides match TRBD2. The nucleotide sequence reads as follows: TGTGCCAGCAGCTTAGCGAGCGGGGGCCAAGAGACCCAGTACTTC. It translates as CASSLASGGQETQYF.